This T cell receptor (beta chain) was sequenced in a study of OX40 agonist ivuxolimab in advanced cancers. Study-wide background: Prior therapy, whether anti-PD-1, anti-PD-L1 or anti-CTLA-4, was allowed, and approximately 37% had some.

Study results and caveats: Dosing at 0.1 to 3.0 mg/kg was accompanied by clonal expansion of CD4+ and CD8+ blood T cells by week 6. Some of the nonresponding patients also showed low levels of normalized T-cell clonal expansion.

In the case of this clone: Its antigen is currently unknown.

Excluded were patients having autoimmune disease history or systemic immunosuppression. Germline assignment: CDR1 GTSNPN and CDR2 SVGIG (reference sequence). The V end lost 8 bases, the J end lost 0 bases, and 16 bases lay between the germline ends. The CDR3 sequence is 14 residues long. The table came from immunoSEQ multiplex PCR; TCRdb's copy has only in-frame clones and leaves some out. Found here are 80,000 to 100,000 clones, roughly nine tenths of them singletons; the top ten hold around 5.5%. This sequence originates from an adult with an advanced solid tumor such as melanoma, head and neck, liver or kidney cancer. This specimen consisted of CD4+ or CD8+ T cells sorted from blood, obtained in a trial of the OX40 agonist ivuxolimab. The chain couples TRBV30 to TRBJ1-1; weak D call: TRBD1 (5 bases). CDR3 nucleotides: TGTGCCGCAACCACAGGACTAATGAACACTGAAGCTTTCTTT. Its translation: CAATTGLMNTEAFF.